This T cell receptor beta chain was recovered during a study of high-grade serous ovarian cancer treatment subgroups. Overall study results and limits: CDR1 and CDR2 were left unanalyzed; analyses focused on CDR3.

The ends were cut back, 3 bases at V and 1 base at J, with 8 bases in the middle. CDR3 length equals 14 residues. Germline V gives CDR1 LNHDA, CDR2 SQIVND (reference sequence). Tumor samples were taken before definitive surgery or chemotherapy. The repertoire was sequenced with immunoSEQ multiplex PCR; TCRdb's copy has only in-frame clones and lacks some. The sample holds around 30,000 clones, under 90% seen once. In the case of this clone: Antigen specificity is unknown.

The rearrangement links TRBV19 to TRBJ2-3; D gene unclear. The TCR sequence derives from a human donor with high-grade serous ovarian cancer. Sequenced material: tumor tissue. The CDR3 nucleotides are TGTGCCAGTAGTATCTGGCAGGGCACAGATACGCAGTATTTT. Its translation: CASSIWQGTDTQYF.